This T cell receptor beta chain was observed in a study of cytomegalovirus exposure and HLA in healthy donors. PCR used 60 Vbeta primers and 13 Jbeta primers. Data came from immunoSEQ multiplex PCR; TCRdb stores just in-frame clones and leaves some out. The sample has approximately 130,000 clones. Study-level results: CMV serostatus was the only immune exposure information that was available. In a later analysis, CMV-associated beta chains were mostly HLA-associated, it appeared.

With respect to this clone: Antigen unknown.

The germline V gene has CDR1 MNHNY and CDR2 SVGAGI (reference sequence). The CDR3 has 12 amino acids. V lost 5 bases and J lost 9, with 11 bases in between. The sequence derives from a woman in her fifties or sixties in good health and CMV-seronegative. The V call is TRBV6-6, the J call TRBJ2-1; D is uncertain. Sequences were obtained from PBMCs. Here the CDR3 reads CASSTPSGEQFF. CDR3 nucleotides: TGTGCCAGCAGTACTCCCTCGGGTGAGCAGTTCTTC.